This T cell receptor (delta chain) is from a study of gamma delta lymphoproliferative disorders and STAT genes. This clone was seen only a few times. A read error is likely here: a far larger clone is one base away. PBMCs from patients and controls supplied the genomic DNA for sequencing. With CATT, TCRdb re-called clones from the multiplex PCR reads. The repertoire has about 3,800 delta-chain clones, around 1% of them found once; the top ten carry roughly 23%. The CDR3 totals 20 residues. The germline CDR1 and CDR2 sequences are GEAIGNYY and EKD. Between the trimmed V and J ends, which lost 3 bases and 0 bases, there was a span of 20 bases.

The sample comprised blood. The receptor was isolated from a human donor in good health. The J gene is TRDJ3, the V gene TRDV2; D might be TRDD3 (5 bases). The DNA for the CDR3 is TGTGCCTGTGACCCCGCTGGGACCCCGAGGGGCTCCTGGGACACCCGACAGATGTTTTTC. Encoded protein: CACDPAGTPRGSWDTRQMFF.